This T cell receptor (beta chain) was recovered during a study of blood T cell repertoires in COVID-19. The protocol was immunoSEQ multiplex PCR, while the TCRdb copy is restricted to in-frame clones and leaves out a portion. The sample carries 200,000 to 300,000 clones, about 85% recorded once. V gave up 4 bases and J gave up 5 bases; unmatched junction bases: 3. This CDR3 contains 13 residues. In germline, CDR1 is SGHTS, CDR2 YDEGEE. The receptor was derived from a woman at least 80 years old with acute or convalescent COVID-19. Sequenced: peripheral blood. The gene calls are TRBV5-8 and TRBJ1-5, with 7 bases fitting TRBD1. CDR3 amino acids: CASSRTGDQPQHF. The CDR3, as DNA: TGTGCCAGCAGCCGGACAGGAGATCAGCCCCAGCATTTT. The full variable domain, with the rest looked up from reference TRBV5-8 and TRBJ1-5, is EAGVTQSPTHLIKTRGQQATLRCSPISGHTSVYWYQQALGLGLQFLLWYDEGEERNRGNFPPRFSGRQFPNYSSELNVNALELEDSALYLCASSRTGDQPQHFGDGTRLSIL.